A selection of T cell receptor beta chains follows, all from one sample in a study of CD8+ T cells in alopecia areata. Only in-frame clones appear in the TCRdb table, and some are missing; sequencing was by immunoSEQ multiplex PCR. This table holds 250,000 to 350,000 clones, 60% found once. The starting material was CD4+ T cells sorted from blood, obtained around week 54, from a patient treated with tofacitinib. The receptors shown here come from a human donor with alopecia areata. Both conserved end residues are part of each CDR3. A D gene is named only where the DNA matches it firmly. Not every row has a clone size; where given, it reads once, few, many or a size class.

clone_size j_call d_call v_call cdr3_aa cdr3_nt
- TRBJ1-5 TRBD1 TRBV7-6 CASSLGQGISQPQHF TGTGCCAGCAGCTTGGGACAGGGAATTAGTCAGCCCCAGCATTTT
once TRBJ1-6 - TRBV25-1 CASVGSSYNSPLHF TGTGCCAGCGTCGGGAGCTCCTATAATTCACCCCTCCACTTT
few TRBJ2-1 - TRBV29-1 CSVGRSNNEQFF TGCAGCGTTGGGCGGAGCAACAATGAGCAGTTCTTC
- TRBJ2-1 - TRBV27 CASSTPLQADFRNEQFF TGTGCCAGCAGTACCCCCTTACAGGCCGACTTCAGAAATGAGCAGTTCTTC
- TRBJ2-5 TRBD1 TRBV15 CATSRVTGTGKETQYF TGTGCCACCAGCAGAGTAACCGGGACAGGGAAAGAGACCCAGTACTTC
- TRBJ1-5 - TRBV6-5 CASSQDDSNQPQHF TGTGCCAGCAGTCAGGACGATAGCAATCAGCCCCAGCATTTT
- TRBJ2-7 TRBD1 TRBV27 CASSPRRTGVGEQYF TGTGCCAGCAGTCCCAGGAGGACAGGGGTGGGCGAGCAGTACTTC
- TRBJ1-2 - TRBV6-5 CASRSGTHGYTF TGTGCCAGCAGATCCGGGACCCATGGCTACACCTTC
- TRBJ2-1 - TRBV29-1 CTISAARRDHNEQFF TGCACCATTTCCGCAGCTAGGAGGGACCACAATGAGCAGTTCTTC
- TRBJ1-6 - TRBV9 CASSVGTDNSPLHF TGTGCCAGCAGCGTAGGGACAGATAATTCACCCCTCCACTTT
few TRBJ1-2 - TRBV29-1 CSVVKAQESLGYTF TGCAGCGTTGTCAAAGCCCAGGAAAGCCTTGGCTACACCTTC
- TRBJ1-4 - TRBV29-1 CSGRLVEGKLFF TGCAGCGGCCGCTTGGTGGAGGGAAAACTGTTTTTT
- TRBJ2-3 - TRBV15 CATREGTTDTQYF TGTGCCACCAGGGAGGGGACCACAGATACGCAGTATTTT
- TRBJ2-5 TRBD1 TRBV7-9 CASSRGQLETQYF TGTGCCAGCAGCCGGGGACAGCTGGAGACCCAGTACTTC
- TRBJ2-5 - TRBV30 CAWSVLVGPGETQYF TGTGCCTGGAGTGTACTAGTGGGGCCGGGGGAGACCCAGTACTTC
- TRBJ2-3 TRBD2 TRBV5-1 CASSTLPTSISTDTQYF TGCGCCAGCAGCACCCTGCCGACTAGCATAAGCACAGATACGCAGTATTTT
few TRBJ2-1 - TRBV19 CASSARWNEQFF TGTGCCAGTAGTGCCAGATGGAATGAGCAGTTCTTC
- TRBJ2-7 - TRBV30 CAWSVRSGYEQYF TGTGCCTGGAGTGTACGGTCTGGCTACGAGCAGTACTTC
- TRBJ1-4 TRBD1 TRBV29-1 CSVEDRGQVKLFF TGCAGCGTTGAAGATCGGGGACAGGTCAAACTGTTTTTT
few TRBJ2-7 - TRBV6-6 CASSPRQYSYEQYF TGTGCCAGCAGTCCTAGACAGTACTCCTACGAGCAGTACTTC
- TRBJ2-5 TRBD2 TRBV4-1 CASSHQAGAQETQYF TGCGCCAGCAGCCACCAAGCGGGGGCACAAGAGACCCAGTACTTC
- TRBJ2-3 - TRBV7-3 CASSPQSTDTQYF TGTGCCAGCAGCCCACAGAGCACAGATACGCAGTATTTT
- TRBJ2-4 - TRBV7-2 CASSLGRLGSSKNIQYF TGTGCCAGCAGCCTCGGCCGGTTGGGTTCCTCCAAAAACATTCAGTACTTC
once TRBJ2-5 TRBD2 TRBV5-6 CASSLAGRGRETQYF TGTGCCAGCAGCTTGGCTGGGAGGGGTCGCGAGACCCAGTACTTC
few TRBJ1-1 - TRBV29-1 CSAMFGNTEAFF TGCAGCGCTATGTTCGGGAACACTGAAGCTTTCTTT
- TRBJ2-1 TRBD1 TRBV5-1 CASSLAQGEYNEQFF TGCGCCAGCAGCTTGGCACAGGGGGAGTACAATGAGCAGTTCTTC
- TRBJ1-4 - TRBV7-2 CASSLARDEKLFF TGTGCCAGCAGCTTAGCCAGGGATGAAAAACTGTTTTTT
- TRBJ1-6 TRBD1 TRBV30 CAWRGQGTSPLHF TGTGCCTGGAGGGGACAGGGGACTTCACCCCTCCACTTT
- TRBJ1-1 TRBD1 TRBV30 CAWIGGGGRNTEAFF TGTGCCTGGATAGGGGGAGGGGGCAGGAACACTGAAGCTTTCTTT
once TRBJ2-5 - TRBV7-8 CASSLEQETQYF TGTGCCAGCAGCTTGGAACAAGAGACCCAGTACTTC
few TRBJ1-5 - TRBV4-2 CASSPRLDSNQPQHF TGTGCCAGCAGCCCTAGACTCGATAGCAATCAGCCCCAGCATTTT
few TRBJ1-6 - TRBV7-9 CASTDRDSPLHF TGTGCCAGCACCGATCGGGACTCTCCCCTCCACTTT
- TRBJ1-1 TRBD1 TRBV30 CAWSAKGQGGSAGAFF TGTGCCTGGAGCGCCAAGGGACAGGGAGGGTCAGCGGGGGCTTTCTTT
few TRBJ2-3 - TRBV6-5 CASSYSPVYTDTQYF TGTGCCAGCAGTTACTCCCCCGTTTACACAGATACGCAGTATTTT
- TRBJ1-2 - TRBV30 CAWSHGGRGGYTF TGTGCCTGGAGCCACGGGGGCCGAGGTGGCTACACCTTC
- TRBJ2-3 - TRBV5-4 CASSPRGPSTDTQYF TGTGCCAGCAGCCCCCGTGGCCCCAGCACAGATACGCAGTATTTT
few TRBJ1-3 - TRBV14 CASSQDGTLYF TGTGCCAGCAGCCAAGATGGCACCCTGTATTTT
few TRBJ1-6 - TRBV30 CAYSGLRNSPLHF TGTGCCTACTCGGGCCTTCGGAATTCACCCCTCCACTTT
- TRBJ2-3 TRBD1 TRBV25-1 CASSPLGQGAIGADTQYF TGTGCCAGCAGTCCCCTAGGACAGGGGGCGATCGGGGCAGATACGCAGTATTTT
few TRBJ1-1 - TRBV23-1 CASSQSKKGRMTEAFF TGCGCCAGCAGTCAATCGAAGAAGGGAAGAATGACTGAAGCTTTCTTT
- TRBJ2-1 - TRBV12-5 CASGLVSDEQFF TGTGCTAGTGGTTTGGTTTCCGATGAGCAGTTCTTC
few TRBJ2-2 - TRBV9 CASSLTGTGELFF TGTGCCAGCAGCCTTACAGGGACCGGGGAGCTGTTTTTT
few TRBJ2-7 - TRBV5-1 CASSLDSGPSYEQYF TGCGCCAGCAGCTTGGACAGCGGTCCCTCCTACGAGCAGTACTTC
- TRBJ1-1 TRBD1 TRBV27 CASSLRTGGYLEAFF TGTGCCAGCAGTTTAAGAACAGGGGGCTACCTTGAAGCTTTCTTT
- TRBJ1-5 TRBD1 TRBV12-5 CASGLVAGGLFQPQHF TGTGCTAGTGGTTTAGTGGCAGGGGGATTATTTCAGCCCCAGCATTTT
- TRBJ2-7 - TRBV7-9 CASSDKWGSGSMYEQYF TGTGCCAGCAGCGACAAGTGGGGTTCGGGATCAATGTACGAGCAGTACTTC
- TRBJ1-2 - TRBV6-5 CASSPTGSYDYGYTF TGTGCCAGCAGTCCTACAGGGAGTTATGACTATGGCTACACCTTC
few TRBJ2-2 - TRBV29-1 CSVGRGVNTGELFF TGCAGCGTTGGTAGGGGAGTGAACACCGGGGAGCTGTTTTTT
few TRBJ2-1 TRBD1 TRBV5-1 CASSLRQGEREQFF TGCGCCAGCAGCTTAAGACAGGGTGAACGTGAGCAGTTCTTC